What follows are 4 T cell receptor beta chains derived from one specimen sequenced in a study of blood T cell repertoires in COVID-19 (dated by TCRdb to the early 2020s). Receptor libraries were prepared by the immunoSEQ multiplex PCR assay. TCRdb took over this immuneACCESS table, retaining in-frame rearrangements with V and J assigned. Such tables are incomplete; in checked studies, under half of the missing clones stem from an unresolved V gene, and the remainder is unexplained. The sample table holds about 170,000 clones, of which approximately 84% were seen once. Roughly 7.5% of the sample is held by the ten biggest clonotypes. Sequenced input: peripheral blood. Source of these receptors: a man in his forties who had recovered from COVID-19.

The rearrangement links TRBV7-2 to TRBJ1-5, with 7 bases that match TRBD1. Trimming removed 5 bases from V and 6 bases from J; junction bases left unmatched: 7. The CDR3 is 14 residues long. Per germline, CDR1 SGHTA and CDR2 FQGNSA. CDR3 sequence: CASSTRQGSQPQHF. The CDR3 coding sequence is TGTGCCAGCAGCACCAGACAGGGTAGTCAGCCCCAGCATTTT.

The gene calls are TRBV28 and TRBJ1-6; D is perhaps TRBD1 (6 bases). This CDR3 comprises 14 residues. V lost 3 bases and J lost 7, with 10 bases in between. The germline gives CDR1 MDHEN, CDR2 SYDVKM. The CDR3: CASSFPGANSPLHF. CDR3 bases: TGTGCCAGCAGTTTCCCAGGGGCCAATTCACCCCTCCACTTT.

The chain is built from TRBV6-5 and TRBJ2-1; 11 nucleotides align to TRBD2. V was clipped by 2 bases and J by 4 bases; unmatched bases: 4. The CDR3 totals 16 residues. In germline, CDR1 is MNHEY, CDR2 SVGAGI. The CDR3 reads CASSYTVAGGYNEQFF. CDR3 DNA: TGTGCCAGCAGTTACACTGTAGCGGGAGGGTACAATGAGCAGTTCTTC.

The chain has TRBV9 and TRBJ2-1; TRBD1 might be the D (5 bases). Germline lookup yields CDR1 SGDLS and CDR2 YYNGEE. CDR3 length: 12 amino acids. Trimming left V 4 bases short and J 4 bases short, with 6 bases between. CDR3 in DNA: TGTGCCAGCAGCAGGGGTTACAATGAGCAGTTCTTC. It yields the protein CASSRGYNEQFF.